The following is a TCR beta chain sequence with its context. The data were taken from a study of shared clonotypes between healthy human individuals. Naive CD8 cells, CD45RO-negative and positively selected for CCR7, excluded terminally differentiated effector memory CD45RA+ cells. Donors were Caucasian adults residing in Nashville, Tennessee, USA. The authors split each subset's genomic DNA evenly across several immunoSEQ plates. Each sorted subset replicate got 200 ng genomic DNA, roughly 33,000 genomes. The data were produced by immunoSEQ multiplex PCR, yet TCRdb's version contains in-frame clones alone and is incomplete. Of about 2.1 million clones in the sample, 90% to 95% were seen once. V shed 1 base and J 2 bases; nucleotides not matched to a gene: 5. Germline loops: CDR1 MNHNS, CDR2 SASEGT. The CDR3 is 15 amino acids.

Input material: naive CD8+ T cells from PBMCs. The chain employs TRBV6-1 and TRBJ2-7; TRBD2 aligns across 7 bases. The clonotype comes from a man aged 18 to 35 in good health. Some clones in this sample may be carry-over from other donors' samples. CDR3 DNA: TGTGCCAGCAGTGAAGTAGCGGGCCGTCCCTACGAGCAGTACTTC. This codes for CASSEVAGRPYEQYF.